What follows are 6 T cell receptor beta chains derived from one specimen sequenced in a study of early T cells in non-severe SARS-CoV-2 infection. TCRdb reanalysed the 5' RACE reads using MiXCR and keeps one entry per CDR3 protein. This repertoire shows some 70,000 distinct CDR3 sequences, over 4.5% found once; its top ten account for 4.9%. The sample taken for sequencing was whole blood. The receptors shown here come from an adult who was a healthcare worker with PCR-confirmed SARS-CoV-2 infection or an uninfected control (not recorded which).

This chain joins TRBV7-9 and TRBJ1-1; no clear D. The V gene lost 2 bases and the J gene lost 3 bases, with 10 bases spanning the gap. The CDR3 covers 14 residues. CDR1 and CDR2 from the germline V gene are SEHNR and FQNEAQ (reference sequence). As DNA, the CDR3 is TGTGCCAGCAGCTTATTAGGTTTCGACACTGAAGCTTTCTTT. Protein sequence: CASSLLGFDTEAFF.

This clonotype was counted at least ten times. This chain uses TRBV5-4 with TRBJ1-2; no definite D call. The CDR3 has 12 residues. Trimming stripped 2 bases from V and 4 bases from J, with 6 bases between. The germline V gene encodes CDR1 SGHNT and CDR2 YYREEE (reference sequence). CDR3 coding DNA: TGTGCCAGCAGCTTCGTGGGCTATGGCTACACCTTC. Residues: CASSFVGYGYTF.

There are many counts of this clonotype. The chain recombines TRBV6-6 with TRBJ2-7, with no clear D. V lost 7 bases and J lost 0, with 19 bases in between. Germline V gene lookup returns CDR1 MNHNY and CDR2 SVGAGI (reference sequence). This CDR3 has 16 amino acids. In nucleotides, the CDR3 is TGTGCCAGCACCCAGACCTCCTTGACATCCTCCTACGAGCAGTACTTC. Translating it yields CASTQTSLTSSYEQYF.

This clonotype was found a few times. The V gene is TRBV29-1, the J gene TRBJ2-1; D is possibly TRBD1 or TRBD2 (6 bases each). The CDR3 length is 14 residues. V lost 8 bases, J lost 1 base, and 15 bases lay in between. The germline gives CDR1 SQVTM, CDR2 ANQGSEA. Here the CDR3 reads CSIGGTNSYNEQFF. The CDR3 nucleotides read TGCAGCATAGGGGGGACAAATTCCTACAATGAGCAGTTCTTC.

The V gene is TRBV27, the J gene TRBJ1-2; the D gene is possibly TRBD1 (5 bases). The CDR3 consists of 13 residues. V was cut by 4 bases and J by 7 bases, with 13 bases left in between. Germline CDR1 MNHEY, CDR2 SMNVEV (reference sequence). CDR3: CASSSLGESGYTF. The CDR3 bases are TGTGCCAGCAGTTCATTGGGGGAGTCTGGCTACACCTTC.

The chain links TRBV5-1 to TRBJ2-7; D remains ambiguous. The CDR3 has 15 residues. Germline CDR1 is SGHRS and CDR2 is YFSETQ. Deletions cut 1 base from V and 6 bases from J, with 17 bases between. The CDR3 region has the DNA TGCGCCAGCAGCTTGTCGGTCACCAAGGCCTCCGAGCAGTACTTC. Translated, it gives CASSLSVTKASEQYF. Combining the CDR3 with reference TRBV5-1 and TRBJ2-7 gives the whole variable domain KAGVTQTPRYLIKTRGQQVTLSCSPISGHRSVSWYQQTPGQGLQFLFEYFSETQRNKGNFPGRFSGRQFSNSRSEMNVSTLELGDSALYLCASSLSVTKASEQYFGPGTRLTVT.